Shown below are 26 T cell receptor beta chains from a single sample sequenced in a study of neurological immune-mediated disorders. MiXCR was run by TCRdb on the 5' RACE reads, yielding one entry per CDR3 protein. The repertoire holds some 83,000 distinct CDR3 sequences, with just over 2.5% as singletons. Source material: PBMCs. The receptors here all came from a woman in her thirties with multiple sclerosis.

This clonotype was recorded at least ten times. The chain recombines TRBV10-3 with TRBJ2-2; 10 nucleotides line up with TRBD1. The V and J ends lost 7 bases and 5 bases, in that order; junction bases with no gene match: 4. The CDR3 is 14 amino acids. Germline values: CDR1 ENHRY, CDR2 SYGVKD. CDR3 DNA sequence: TGTGCCATCACCTTGGACAGGGGGACCGGGGAGCTGTTTTTT. Its translation: CAITLDRGTGELFF.

Notes on this clonotype: Given a much more abundant clone one base away, this may be a read error. This chain uses TRBV29-1 with TRBJ2-5; D gene ambiguous. Germline V CDR1 and CDR2: SQVTM, ANQGSEA. This CDR3 contains 12 residues. DNA of the CDR3: TGCAGCGTTGAAGATGTGTCCGAGAACCAGTACTTC. Translation: CSVEDVSENQYF. The full variable domain, completed using reference TRBV29-1 and TRBJ2-5, is SAVISQKPSRDICQRGTSLTIQCQVDSQVTMMFWYRQQPGQSLTLIATANQGSEATYESGFVIDKFPISRPNLTFSTLTVSNMSPEDSSIYLCSVEDVSENQYFGPGTRLLVL.

This clonotype was counted many times. V is TRBV7-2 and J is TRBJ2-7, with TRBD1 as a possible D gene (5 bases). V lost 5 bases and J 7 bases, leaving 12 bases between the germline ends. The CDR3 covers 12 residues. Germline loops: CDR1 SGHTA, CDR2 FQGNSA. CDR3 in DNA: TGTGCCAGCAGCCACCCGCAGGGTGAGCAGTACTTC. Translating it yields CASSHPQGEQYF.

This clonotype was counted only a few times. V is TRBV5-1 and J is TRBJ2-2; D not certain. Germline V gene sequence: CDR1 SGHRS, CDR2 YFSETQ. Trimming took 4 bases from V and 0 from J, leaving 16 bases between them. The CDR3 is 17 residues long. Here the CDR3 reads CASSPLMATANTGELFF. CDR3 DNA: TGCGCCAGCAGCCCCCTTATGGCAACAGCGAACACCGGGGAGCTGTTTTTT.

This clonotype was seen at least ten times. The V call is TRBV10-3, the J call TRBJ2-7; D not resolved. The ends were cut back, 4 bases at V and 1 base at J, with 2 bases in the middle. Per the germline V gene, CDR1 is ENHRY and CDR2 is SYGVKD. There are 11 residues in the CDR3. Written as DNA, the CDR3 is TGTGCCATCAGTGGTTCCTACGAGCAGTACTTC. Translating gives CAISGSYEQYF.

This clonotype appeared many times. This chain uses TRBV5-1 with TRBJ2-1, with TRBD2 identical over 14 bases. CDR1 is SGHRS, CDR2 YFSETQ, per germline. The J segment lost 8 bases and the V segment lost 4 bases, leaving 5 bases of the junction unmatched. The CDR3 has 15 residues. For the CDR3, the DNA is TGCGCCAGCAGCACGGGACTAGCGGGAGAATATGAGCAGTTCTTC. Translating it yields CASSTGLAGEYEQFF.

This clonotype showed up many times. The V and J genes are TRBV20-1 and TRBJ1-2; D is undetermined. Germline CDR1 is DFQATT and CDR2 is SNEGSKA (reference sequence). The germline V and J ends were trimmed by 3 bases and 1 base, with 12 bases remaining between them. The CDR3 contains 14 residues. CDR3 loop: CSASPTFDNYGYTF. The DNA of the CDR3 is TGCAGTGCTAGCCCCACCTTTGATAACTATGGCTACACCTTC.

The sample holds many counts of this clonotype. The rearrangement links TRBV20-1 to TRBJ2-5; TRBD2 matches at 11 bases. The germline CDR1 and CDR2 sequences are DFQATT and SNEGSKA (reference sequence). Trimming at V came to 2 bases and at J to 5 bases, leaving 4 bases not matched to a gene. The CDR3 is 14 amino acids. CDR3 region: CSARLAGGTETQYF. CDR3 coding DNA: TGCAGTGCTAGACTAGCGGGAGGTACGGAGACCCAGTACTTC.

This clonotype has at least ten counts. V gene TRBV6-6 combines with J gene TRBJ2-3; TRBD2 agrees at 8 bases. From germline, CDR1 is MNHNY and CDR2 SVGAGI (reference sequence). Germline trimming cut 0 bases from V and 0 bases from J; bases unmatched to any gene: 5. This CDR3 region has 17 residues. DNA for the CDR3: TGTGCCAGCAGTTACTCTCGGGAGGGGTCTAGCACAGATACGCAGTATTTT. Translating gives CASSYSREGSSTDTQYF.

Ten or more counts support this clonotype. J is TRBJ1-1 and V is TRBV12-3 or TRBV12-4; D remains unclear. This CDR3 is built from 14 residues. V lost 5 bases and J lost 4, with 14 bases in between. CDR3 sequence reads: CASSPPPRGTEAFF. The CDR3 DNA is TGTGCCAGCAGTCCCCCTCCCCGAGGCACTGAAGCTTTCTTT.

This clonotype was detected many times. The chain employs TRBV7-9 and TRBJ2-3; D possibly matches TRBD1 or TRBD2 (5 bases each). CDR3 length: 16 residues. Germline lookup yields CDR1 SEHNR and CDR2 FQNEAQ (reference sequence). Trimming removed 6 bases at V and 0 bases at J, with 16 bases between. The CDR3 reads CASSPPEGISTDTQYF. In nucleotides, the CDR3 is TGTGCCAGCAGTCCGCCTGAGGGGATTAGCACAGATACGCAGTATTTT.

This clonotype appeared many times. The V and J genes are TRBV29-1 and TRBJ2-1; 8 positions agree with TRBD2. The CDR3 is made up of 12 amino acids. Germline V lookup: CDR1 SQVTM, CDR2 ANQGSEA. V was pared by 6 bases and J by 12 bases, with 10 bases of the junction left unmatched. CDR3 loop: CSVVKQAGGQFF. As DNA, the CDR3 is TGCAGCGTAGTCAAACAGGCGGGGGGGCAGTTCTTC.

This clonotype was detected ten times or more. V and J are TRBV6-6 and TRBJ2-7, with TRBD1 matching over 9 bases. Germline assignment: CDR1 MNHNY and CDR2 SVGAGI (reference sequence). V lost 5 bases and J lost 2; bases outside the gene matches: 7. CDR3 length: 15 amino acids. The CDR3 loop is CASSNPRQGAYEQYF. In nucleotides, the CDR3 is TGTGCCAGCAGTAACCCCCGACAGGGGGCCTACGAGCAGTACTTC.

This clonotype showed up many times. The chain is built from TRBV4-3 and TRBJ1-2, with 9 bases aligning to TRBD1. The CDR3 runs 15 residues. J was trimmed by 5 bases and V by 4 bases; bases with no gene match: 8. The V gene's germline CDR1 is LGHNA and CDR2 YSLEER. The CDR3 bases are TGCGCCAGCAGCCCCCGGGACAGGGTTGGGTATGGCTACACCTTC. This encodes CASSPRDRVGYGYTF.

This clonotype was seen repeatedly, ten times or more. The chain couples TRBV29-1 to TRBJ2-3, with TRBD1 matching over 8 bases. CDR1 and CDR2 from the germline V gene are SQVTM and ANQGSEA. V gave up 3 bases and J gave up 3 bases; unmatched junction bases: 14. This CDR3 has 17 amino acids. CDR3 residues: CSVDQLGQGGGTDTQYF. The CDR3 coding sequence is TGCAGCGTTGATCAACTAGGACAGGGAGGCGGGACAGATACGCAGTATTTT.

At least ten counts were recorded for this clonotype. The chain joins TRBV5-6 to TRBJ2-2; no firm D call. V was pared by 2 bases and J by 1 base, with 9 bases between. The CDR3 runs 15 residues. Germline V gene lookup returns CDR1 SGHDT and CDR2 YYEEEE. The CDR3 DNA is TGTGCCAGCAGCTTTCTTTTATTGAACACCGGGGAGCTGTTTTTT. Translating it yields CASSFLLLNTGELFF.

This clonotype appeared many times. The chain recombines TRBV7-2 with TRBJ1-2; unclear D gene. CDR3 length: 16 residues. The germline V gene has CDR1 SGHTA and CDR2 FQGNSA. V was cut by 4 bases and J by 2 bases, with 17 bases left in between. The CDR3 reads CASSSISRGHNYGYTF. In DNA, the CDR3 is TGTGCCAGCAGCTCCATCTCCCGGGGTCACAACTATGGCTACACCTTC.

This clonotype was counted ten times or more. This chain joins TRBV5-1 and TRBJ2-3, with 8 bases matching TRBD2. CDR3 size: 14 residues. CDR1 is SGHRS and CDR2 is YFSETQ in the germline V gene. V trimming: 7 bases; J trimming: 1 base; junction bases outside the gene matches: 5. Here the CDR3 reads CASSGGGRTDTQYF. For the CDR3, the DNA is TGCGCCAGCTCTGGCGGGGGGCGCACAGATACGCAGTATTTT.

The sample holds many counts of this clonotype. The chain couples TRBV5-1 to TRBJ1-1; D ambiguous. The CDR3 runs to 13 residues. The V end lost 4 bases, the J end lost 4 bases, and 11 bases lay between the germline ends. CDR1 and CDR2 from the germline V gene are SGHRS and YFSETQ. CDR3 sequence reads: CASSRDGVTEAFF. The CDR3 DNA reads as TGCGCCAGCAGCCGGGATGGCGTCACTGAAGCTTTCTTT.

This clonotype has at least ten counts. V is TRBV21-1 and J is TRBJ2-1; the tabulated D call, TRBD2, remains unverified against the DNA. TRBV21-1 is an annotated pseudogene. The CDR3 sequence is 16 residues long. The CDR3 region has the DNA TGTGCCAGCAGCATACGGGAGCGGTCAGACTACAATGAGCAGTTCTTC. Encoded protein: CASSIRERSDYNEQFF.

This clonotype came up many times. V is TRBV5-1 and J is TRBJ2-1; perhaps TRBD2 as D (5 bases). Germline CDR1 reads SGHRS; CDR2 reads YFSETQ. CDR3 size: 13 residues. The ends were cut back, 0 bases at V and 5 bases at J, with 6 bases in the middle. The CDR3 coding sequence is TGCGCCAGCAGCTTGGCGGGGAACAATGAGCAGTTCTTC. Translating gives CASSLAGNNEQFF.

This clonotype has at least ten counts. The chain uses TRBV20-1 and TRBJ2-2; 7 nucleotides line up with TRBD1. This CDR3 contains 16 residues. The J segment lost 2 bases and the V segment lost 0 bases, leaving 6 bases of the junction unmatched. Germline V lookup: CDR1 DFQATT, CDR2 SNEGSKA (reference sequence). The CDR3 bases are TGCAGTGCTAGAGATGTACAGGGGTTTAACACCGGGGAGCTGTTTTTT. Amino acid sequence: CSARDVQGFNTGELFF.

This clonotype was seen many times. The chain recombines TRBV11-3 with TRBJ1-1; the D is unclear. There are 14 residues in the CDR3. The ends were cut back, 1 base at V and 10 bases at J, with 16 bases in the middle. Germline V lookup: CDR1 SGHNT, CDR2 YENEEA. This CDR3 reads CASSLGPEKEGAFF. The DNA for the CDR3 is TGTGCCAGCAGCTTAGGGCCGGAGAAAGAGGGAGCTTTCTTT.

This clonotype was recorded many times. The rearrangement uses TRBV7-9 and TRBJ1-4; no definite D call. CDR1 and CDR2 (germline): SEHNR, FQNEAQ (reference sequence). The ends were cut back, 5 bases at V and 5 bases at J, with 12 bases in the middle. CDR3 length: 14 amino acids. The CDR3 coding sequence is TGTGCCAGCAGCCGAAGAGAGGAAAATGAAAAACTGTTTTTT. Its protein product is CASSRREENEKLFF.

This clonotype was seen at least ten times. This chain links TRBV20-1 with TRBJ1-5; D is unresolved. This CDR3 is 13 amino acids long. The V end lost 3 bases, the J end lost 3 bases, and 9 bases lay between the germline ends. Germline V lookup: CDR1 DFQATT, CDR2 SNEGSKA (reference sequence). The DNA of the CDR3 is TGCAGTGCTAGGGACTCGGTCAATCAGCCCCAGCATTTT. Encoded protein: CSARDSVNQPQHF.

This clonotype was seen at least ten times. The CDR3 is CAIRPAGHEQYF. The CDR3 DNA sequence: TGTGCCATACGCCCCGCGGGCCACGAGCAGTACTTC. The genes are TRBV10-3 and TRBJ2-7; maybe TRBD2 (5 bases). V lost 9 bases to trimming and J lost 5 bases, with 14 bases between them. Germline CDR1 ENHRY, CDR2 SYGVKD. CDR3 length: 12 amino acids.